This T cell receptor (beta chain) emerged from a study of blood T cells in healthy people across ages. Broader study findings: Naive and antigen-experienced cells were not separated, limiting conclusive comparison.

Using a J-beta primer mix together with a sample-barcoded 5' primer, a second PCR was run for roughly 6 to 12 cycles. TCRdb used MiXCR to reprocess the 5' RACE reads, holding one entry per CDR3 protein. In the table there are about 1.5 million distinct CDR3 sequences, roughly 43% of which are singletons. Points on this clonotype: Its antigen is unidentified.

Each donor's blood draw was ten milliliters of peripheral blood. Extractions gave at least 5.5 micrograms of total RNA per sample. The CDR3 has 14 residues. The germline V gene has CDR1 WSHSY and CDR2 SAAADI. The TCR originated in a woman aged 18-35 years in good health. Sequencing used blood. V gene TRBV10-2 combines with J gene TRBJ2-4; TRBD1 matches at 11 bases. TRBJ2-5 explains the end of the DNA better; the J call may be wrong. The DNA for the CDR3 is TGCGCCAGCAGTGGGGGGACAGGGGGAGAGACCCAGTACTTC. Encoded protein: CASSGGTGGETQYF.